These 10 T cell receptor beta chains share one sample of origin, sequenced in a study of T cell responses to AZD1222 COVID-19 vaccine. The protocol was immunoSEQ multiplex PCR, while the TCRdb copy is restricted to in-frame clones and leaves out a portion. Of roughly 84,000 clones listed, 80% to 90% are singletons. The sequencing here drew on peripheral blood, taken 28 days after the second AZD1222 dose. These TCRs come from an adult who received the AZD1222 COVID-19 vaccine.

The chain has TRBV30 and TRBJ2-2; 9 nucleotides line up with TRBD1. Germline V gene data show CDR1 as GTSNPN and CDR2 as SVGIG (reference sequence). This CDR3 region has 14 residues. With 5 bases clipped from V and 1 base from J, the junction kept 2 bases outside the gene matches. The CDR3 DNA sequence: TGTGCCTGGGGGGGACAGGGGAACACCGGGGAGCTGTTTTTT. Its protein product is CAWGGQGNTGELFF.

The chain joins TRBV27 to TRBJ1-1; TRBD1 is a possible D gene (5 bases). Germline CDR1 and CDR2: MNHEY and SMNVEV (reference sequence). V lost 0 bases to trimming and J lost 1 base, with 9 bases between them. This CDR3 is built from 15 residues. CDR3 nucleotide sequence: TGTGCCAGCAGTTTATCACGACAGCGGAACACTGAAGCTTTCTTT. Translation gives CASSLSRQRNTEAFF.

V and J are TRBV28 and TRBJ1-1; D is undetermined. This CDR3 region has 14 residues. The germline V gene encodes CDR1 MDHEN and CDR2 SYDVKM. Trimming cost V 5 bases and J 0 bases, with 10 bases left between them. Written as DNA, the CDR3 is TGTGCCAGCAGTACCATTAGTCTGAACACTGAAGCTTTCTTT. Protein: CASSTISLNTEAFF.

This clone was seen more than once but under ten times. The CDR3 loop is CASSPVGGYNEQFF. The CDR3 DNA follows: TGTGCCAGCAGCCCCGTCGGGGGATACAATGAGCAGTTCTTC. The rearrangement uses TRBV7-9 and TRBJ2-1, with D perhaps matching TRBD2 (6 bases). CDR3 length: 14 residues. V was shortened by 5 bases and J by 4 bases, with 12 bases between the two germline ends. Germline V gene lookup returns CDR1 SEHNR and CDR2 FQNEAQ (reference sequence). The full variable domain, its missing parts supplied by reference TRBV7-9 and TRBJ2-1, is DTGVSQNPRHKITKRGQNVTFRCDPISEHNRLYWYRQTLGQGPEFLTYFQNEAQLEKSRLLSDRFSAERPKGSFSTLEIQRTEQGDSAMYLCASSPVGGYNEQFFGPGTRLTVL.

V usage is TRBV6-5 and J usage is TRBJ1-1; D remains ambiguous. There are 15 residues in the CDR3. The V gene's germline CDR1 is MNHEY and CDR2 SVGAGI. Between the trimmed V and J ends, which lost 0 bases and 7 bases, there was a span of 15 bases. Here the CDR3 DNA reads TGTGCCAGCAGTTACTCGACCTCCGGCCAGAGTGAAGCTTTCTTT. It is translated as CASSYSTSGQSEAFF.

This sequence joins TRBV11-3 and TRBJ1-4; perhaps TRBD1 as D (5 bases). The CDR3 totals 15 residues. V was cut by 6 bases and J by 5 bases, with 16 bases left in between. CDR1 and CDR2 from the germline V gene are SGHNT and YENEEA. The CDR3 protein is CASSLRVSENEKLFF. DNA of the CDR3: TGTGCCAGCAGTCTCAGGGTGTCGGAGAATGAAAAACTGTTTTTT.

The rearrangement uses TRBV6-5 and TRBJ1-4; D not certain. Germline V gives CDR1 MNHEY, CDR2 SVGAGI. Trimming shortened V by 2 bases and J by 0 bases, and 10 bases separated the two germline ends. There are 16 residues in the CDR3. This CDR3 is CASSYRAAATNEKLFF. In DNA form, the CDR3 reads TGTGCCAGCAGTTACAGGGCAGCTGCAACTAATGAAAAACTGTTTTTT.

J is TRBJ1-3 and V is TRBV6-5, with D hard to call. The germline gives CDR1 MNHEY, CDR2 SVGAGI. Trimming shortened V by 5 bases and J by 0 bases, and 8 bases separated the two germline ends. This CDR3 has 14 amino acids. The chain's CDR3 is CASSLESSGNTIYF. The CDR3, as DNA: TGTGCCAGCAGTCTAGAAAGCTCTGGAAACACCATATATTTT.

A few counts support this clone. The V gene is TRBV28, the J gene TRBJ1-2; D uncertain. With 1 base removed from V and 3 bases from J, the gap between germline ends came to 6 bases. In germline, CDR1 is MDHEN, CDR2 SYDVKM. There are 13 residues in the CDR3. In DNA form, the CDR3 reads TGTGCCAGCAGTTTATTTGGCTACTATGGCTACACCTTC. Residues: CASSLFGYYGYTF.

This sequence joins TRBV3-1 (or the pseudogene TRBV3-2) and TRBJ2-2; D unclear. Trimming took off 0 bases at V and 1 base at J, with 3 bases between the two ends. Germline-derived CDR1 and CDR2 are LGHDT and YNNKEL (reference sequence). The CDR3 is 14 amino acids. CDR3 DNA: TGTGCCAGCAGCCAAGATTGGAACACCGGGGAGCTGTTTTTT. This translates into CASSQDWNTGELFF.